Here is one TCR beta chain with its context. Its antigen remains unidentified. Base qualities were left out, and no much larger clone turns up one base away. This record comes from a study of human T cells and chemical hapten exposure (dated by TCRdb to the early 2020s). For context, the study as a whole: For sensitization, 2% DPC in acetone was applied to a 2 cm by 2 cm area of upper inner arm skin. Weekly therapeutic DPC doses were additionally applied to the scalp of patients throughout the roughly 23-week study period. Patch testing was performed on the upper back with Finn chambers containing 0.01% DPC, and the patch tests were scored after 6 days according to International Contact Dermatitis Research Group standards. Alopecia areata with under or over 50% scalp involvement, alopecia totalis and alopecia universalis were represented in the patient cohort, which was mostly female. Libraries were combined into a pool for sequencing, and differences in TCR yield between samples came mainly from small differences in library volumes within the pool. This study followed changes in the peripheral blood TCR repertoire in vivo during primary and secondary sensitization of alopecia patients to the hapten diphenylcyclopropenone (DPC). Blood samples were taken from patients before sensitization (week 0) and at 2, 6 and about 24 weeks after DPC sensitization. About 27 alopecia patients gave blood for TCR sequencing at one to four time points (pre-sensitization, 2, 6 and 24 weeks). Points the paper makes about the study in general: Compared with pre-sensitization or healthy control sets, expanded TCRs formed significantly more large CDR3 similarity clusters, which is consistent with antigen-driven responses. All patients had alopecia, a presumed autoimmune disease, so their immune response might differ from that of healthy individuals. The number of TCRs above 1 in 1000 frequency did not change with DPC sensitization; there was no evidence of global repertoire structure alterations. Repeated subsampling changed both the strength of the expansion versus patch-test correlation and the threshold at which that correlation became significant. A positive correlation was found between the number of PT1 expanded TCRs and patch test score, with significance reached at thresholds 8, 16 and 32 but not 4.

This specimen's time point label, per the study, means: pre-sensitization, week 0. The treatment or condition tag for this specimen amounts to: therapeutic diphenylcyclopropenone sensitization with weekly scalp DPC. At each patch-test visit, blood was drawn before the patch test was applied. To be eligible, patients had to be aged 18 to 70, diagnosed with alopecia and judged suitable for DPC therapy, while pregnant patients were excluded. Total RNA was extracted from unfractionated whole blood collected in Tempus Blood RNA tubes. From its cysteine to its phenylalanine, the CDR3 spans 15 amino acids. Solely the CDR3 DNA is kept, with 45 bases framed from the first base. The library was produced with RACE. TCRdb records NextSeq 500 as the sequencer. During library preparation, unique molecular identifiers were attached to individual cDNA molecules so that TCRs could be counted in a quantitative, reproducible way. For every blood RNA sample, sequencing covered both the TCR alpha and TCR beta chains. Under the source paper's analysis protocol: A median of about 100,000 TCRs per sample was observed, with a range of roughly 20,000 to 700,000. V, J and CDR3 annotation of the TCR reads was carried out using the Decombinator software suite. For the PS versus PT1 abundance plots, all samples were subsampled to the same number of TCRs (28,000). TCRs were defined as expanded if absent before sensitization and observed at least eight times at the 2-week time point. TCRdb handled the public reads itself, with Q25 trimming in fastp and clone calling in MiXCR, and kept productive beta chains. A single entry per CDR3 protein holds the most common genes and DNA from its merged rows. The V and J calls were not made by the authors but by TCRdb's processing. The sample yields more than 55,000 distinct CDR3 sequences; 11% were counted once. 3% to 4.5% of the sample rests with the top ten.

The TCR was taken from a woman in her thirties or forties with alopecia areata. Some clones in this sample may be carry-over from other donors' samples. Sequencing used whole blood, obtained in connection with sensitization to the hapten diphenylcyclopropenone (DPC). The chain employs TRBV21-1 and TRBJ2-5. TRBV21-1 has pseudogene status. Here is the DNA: TGTGCCAGCAGCAAAGTGGGCAGCCTCCAAGAGACCCAGTACTTC. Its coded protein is CASSKVGSLQETQYF.